This T cell receptor (beta chain) is drawn from a study of T cells after yellow fever vaccination. Study information: In the case of low-cell-number fractions, SMART-Seq v4 Ultra Low Input was used for preparation. The study's findings and limits: Booster samples showed a return of most primary-vaccination clones (around 96% CD4, roughly 85% CD8).

This CDR3 region has 15 residues. From germline, CDR1 is SGHVS and CDR2 FQNEAQ. Trimming removed 3 bases from V and 2 bases from J; junction bases left unmatched: 1. Production of TCR cDNA was by 5'RACE template switching, which also added a universal primer site and UMIs. TCRdb re-called the 5' RACE reads through MiXCR, storing one row per CDR3 protein. The sample contains about 120,000 distinct CDR3 sequences, approximately 8.4% of which appear only once. At least ten counts were recorded for this clonotype. Its antigen remains unidentified. V and J are TRBV7-8 and TRBJ2-3; 11 positions agree with TRBD2. This material consisted of CD8+ T cells sorted from PBMCs, taken on the day of the yellow fever booster vaccination. The sequence came from a man between 18 and 35 years old who received the YFV17D yellow fever vaccine. The CDR3 nucleotides read TGTGCCAGCAGCTTTAGCGGGGGGGACACAGATACGCAGTATTTT. Encoded protein: CASSFSGGDTDTQYF.